Presented here are 12 T cell receptor beta chains from one specimen sequenced in a study of cytomegalovirus exposure and HLA in healthy donors (dated by TCRdb to 2015 to 2018). Libraries were made using the immunoSEQ multiplex PCR assay. Sourced from immuneACCESS, this table was stored by TCRdb with only in-frame sequences that have V and J called. A share of the clones is absent; for the studies checked, an unresolved V gene accounts for under half, and the remainder has no known explanation. Within this sample are tens of thousands of clones, with 90% to 95% of them counted one time only. The top ten constitute more than 2.5% of the sample. Sequencing input: PBMCs. These receptors were obtained from a woman aged 18-29 years in good health and CMV-seropositive.

The V call is TRBV11-2, the J call TRBJ2-7; 8 nucleotides agree with TRBD2. This CDR3 spans 16 amino acids. The ends lost 4 bases at V and 2 bases at J; junction bases unmatched: 10. Looked up from germline, CDR1 is SGHAT and CDR2 is FQNNGV. For the CDR3, the DNA is TGTGCCAGCAGCTCAAAAAGCGGGAGTCTGCCCTACGAGCAGTACTTC. Protein product: CASSSKSGSLPYEQYF.

The V gene is TRBV7-3, the J gene TRBJ2-1, with D unclear. From germline, CDR1 is SGHTA and CDR2 FQGTGA. There are 12 residues in the CDR3. Trimming left V 2 bases short and J 8 bases short, with 7 bases between. The CDR3 reads CASSLDSYEQFF. The CDR3 DNA sequence: TGTGCCAGCAGCTTAGATAGTTATGAGCAGTTCTTC.

J is TRBJ1-2 and V is TRBV19; 7 bases agree with TRBD1. The CDR3 length is 16 residues. V lost 3 bases, J lost 8 bases, and 15 bases stayed unmatched. Germline CDR1 is LNHDA and CDR2 is SQIVND (reference sequence). The CDR3 reads CASSMSSLGTASGYTF. The CDR3 nucleotides read TGTGCCAGTAGTATGTCAAGTTTGGGGACAGCGTCCGGCTACACCTTC.

The count of this clone is one. The rearrangement joins TRBV6-1 to TRBJ1-5; 8 bases are shared with TRBD1. The germline gives CDR1 MNHNS, CDR2 SASEGT. The V and J ends lost 4 bases and 6 bases, in that order; junction bases with no gene match: 5. This CDR3 has 14 amino acids. In DNA, the CDR3 is TGTGCCAGCAGTGCTGACAGGGGTGGTCAGCCCCAGCATTTT. Its translation: CASSADRGGQPQHF.

The J gene is TRBJ2-1, the V gene TRBV6-4, with TRBD2 identical over 10 bases. Germline CDR1 and CDR2: MRHNA and SNTAGT. The length of the CDR3 is 15 residues. Trimming took 4 bases from V and 5 from J; bases not matched to a gene: 5. As DNA, the CDR3 is TGTGCCAGCAGTGTCTCACTAGCGGGAAACAATGAGCAGTTCTTC. It translates to CASSVSLAGNNEQFF.

For this clone: Additional DNA sequences in this sample encode the identical CDR3. The rearrangement uses TRBV2 and TRBJ2-3; TRBD2 agrees at 14 bases. The CDR3 is 16 amino acids. V shed 3 bases, J shed 7 bases, and the junction held 6 bases outside the gene matches. The germline V gene encodes CDR1 SNHLY and CDR2 FYNNEI. In nucleotides, the CDR3 is TGTGCCAGCAGTGACTGGACTAGCGGGGGGCCGCATACGCAGTATTTT. Protein product: CASSDWTSGGPHTQYF.

The rearrangement joins TRBV19 to TRBJ1-1; D is unclear. Per the germline V gene, CDR1 is LNHDA and CDR2 is SQIVND (reference sequence). V was pared by 3 bases and J by 5 bases, with 13 bases between. This CDR3 contains 14 residues. CDR3 nucleotide sequence: TGTGCCAGTAGTATTTCAGCGGCCCGGACTGAAGCTTTCTTT. Translated: CASSISAARTEAFF.

V gene TRBV9 combines with J gene TRBJ2-3, with D possibly matching TRBD1 (6 bases). Trimming took 0 bases from V and 2 from J, leaving 16 bases between them. From germline, CDR1 is SGDLS and CDR2 YYNGEE. CDR3 length: 17 amino acids. CDR3: CASSVELGGSDTDTQYF. CDR3 coding DNA: TGTGCCAGCAGCGTAGAGTTAGGGGGTTCCGACACAGATACGCAGTATTTT.

This chain links TRBV6-5 with TRBJ2-5; possibly TRBD1 for D (6 bases). V was trimmed by 2 bases and J by 4 bases, leaving 14 bases between them. Germline-derived CDR1 and CDR2 are MNHEY and SVGAGI. This CDR3 region has 15 residues. The CDR3 loop is CASSYQGFEGETQYF. CDR3 sequence (DNA): TGTGCCAGCAGTTACCAGGGGTTTGAGGGAGAGACCCAGTACTTC.

The genes are TRBV7-9 and TRBJ2-7; D unclear. The CDR3 is 12 amino acids. Trimming removed 5 bases at V and 5 bases at J, with 10 bases between. Germline values: CDR1 SEHNR, CDR2 FQNEAQ (reference sequence). CDR3 nucleotide sequence: TGTGCCAGCAGCGTAGAACGCGACGAGCAGTACTTC. This encodes CASSVERDEQYF.

V and J are TRBV5-1 and TRBJ2-1; 9 bases are a match to TRBD2. Germline V lookup: CDR1 SGHRS, CDR2 YFSETQ. V shed 0 bases and J 8 bases; nucleotides not matched to a gene: 9. CDR3 length equals 16 residues. The CDR3 bases are TGCGCCAGCAGCTTGGTTCGGGGTAGCGGGGGTGATGAGCAGTTCTTC. Protein sequence: CASSLVRGSGGDEQFF.

The CDR3 DNA reads TGTGCCAGCAGATTGGGGGCCGGGAATTCACCCCTCCACTTT. It specifies CASRLGAGNSPLHF. J is TRBJ1-6 and V is TRBV2, with D possibly TRBD1 on 6 matching bases. From germline, CDR1 is SNHLY and CDR2 FYNNEI. The CDR3 is made up of 14 amino acids. V was cut by 6 bases and J by 7 bases, with 13 bases left in between. Full variable domain (missing parts from reference TRBV2 and TRBJ1-6): EPEVTQTPSHQVTQMGQEVILRCVPISNHLYFYWYRQILGQKVEFLVSFYNNEISEKSEIFDDQFSVERPDGSNFTLKIRSTKLEDSAMYFCASRLGAGNSPLHFGNGTRLTVT.